The 17 T cell receptor beta chains below all came from one sample that was sequenced in a study of graft-versus-host responses after intestinal transplantation. Their antigens are not known. Profiling relied on immunoSEQ multiplex PCR, and the TCRdb table lists in-frame clones only, not all of them. The sample lists about 89,000 clones, around 90% occurring once. The material was unstimulated CD4+ T cells sorted from spleen or lymph node cells, obtained before intestinal transplant. All receptors come from a human donor who received an intestinal transplant.

The chain combines TRBV27 with TRBJ1-5; possibly TRBD1 for D (6 bases). Trimming removed 8 bases from V and 4 bases from J, with 12 bases in between. In germline, CDR1 is MNHEY, CDR2 SMNVEV (reference sequence). CDR3 length equals 13 residues. The CDR3 DNA follows: TGTGCCAGCCGTCTCACAGGGAATCAGCCCCAGCATTTT. It translates to CASRLTGNQPQHF.

The chain uses TRBV5-1 and TRBJ1-2, with D unresolved. Looked up from germline, CDR1 is SGHRS and CDR2 is YFSETQ. This CDR3 comprises 16 residues. Deletions cut 0 bases from V and 6 bases from J, with 18 bases between. The CDR3 coding sequence is TGCGCCAGCAGCTTGGCCTACGGGCAAGTCGGTAATGGCTACACCTTC. Amino acid sequence: CASSLAYGQVGNGYTF.

This chain links TRBV5-1 with TRBJ2-1; D not certain. The V end was cut by 4 bases, the J end by 6 bases, with 20 bases between. In germline, CDR1 is SGHRS, CDR2 YFSETQ. The CDR3 totals 16 residues. This CDR3 reads CASSPLGPSFANEQFF. The CDR3 DNA follows: TGCGCCAGCAGCCCTTTGGGTCCCTCCTTCGCCAATGAGCAGTTCTTC. Variable domain in full (rest from reference TRBV5-1 and TRBJ2-1): KAGVTQTPRYLIKTRGQQVTLSCSPISGHRSVSWYQQTPGQGLQFLFEYFSETQRNKGNFPGRFSGRQFSNSRSEMNVSTLELGDSALYLCASSPLGPSFANEQFFGPGTRLTVL.

J is TRBJ2-7 and V is TRBV6-5; 9 bases line up with TRBD2. The V gene end was trimmed by 6 bases and the J gene end by 4 bases; junction bases not matched to a gene: 10. CDR1 and CDR2 from the germline V gene are MNHEY and SVGAGI. This CDR3 is 15 amino acids long. The CDR3 loop reads CASRKQGLADYEQYF. The DNA for the CDR3 is TGTGCCAGCAGGAAGCAGGGACTAGCAGATTACGAGCAGTACTTC.

This clone was counted a single time. The CDR3 DNA reads as TGTGCCAGTAGACTTTACCTCTCAGGCCCTGGTGATCAGCCCCAGCATTTT. It encodes CASRLYLSGPGDQPQHF. The V and J genes are TRBV19 and TRBJ1-5; D is uncertain. The CDR3 totals 17 residues. The ends were cut back, 6 bases at V and 5 bases at J, with 23 bases in the middle. CDR1 is LNHDA and CDR2 is SQIVND in the germline V gene (reference sequence).

The DNA for the CDR3 is TGTGCCAGCACCGGTCCCAGGGGGGAGGGCGATGAGCAGTTCTTC. Encoded protein: CASTGPRGEGDEQFF. The chain is built from TRBV9 and TRBJ2-1; D possibly matches TRBD1 or TRBD2 (7 bases each). The CDR3 spans 15 residues. V dropped 6 bases and J dropped 8 bases, with 21 bases sitting between them. From germline, CDR1 is SGDLS and CDR2 YYNGEE.

V is TRBV28 and J is TRBJ2-7; D is undetermined. This CDR3 is 13 amino acids long. Germline CDR1 is MDHEN and CDR2 is SYDVKM. With 3 bases removed from V and 3 bases from J, the gap between germline ends came to 9 bases. CDR3: CASSLGTYYEQYF. The CDR3 DNA reads TGTGCCAGCAGTTTGGGAACTTACTACGAGCAGTACTTC. Full variable domain (rest looked up from reference TRBV28 and TRBJ2-7): DVKVTQSSRYLVKRTGEKVFLECVQDMDHENMFWYRQDPGLGLRLIYFSYDVKMKEKGDIPEGYSVSREKKERFSLILESASTNQTSMYLCASSLGTYYEQYFGPGTRLTVT.

The chain carries TRBV2 and TRBJ2-3; 14 bases map to TRBD2. The CDR3 runs to 16 residues. Per the germline V gene, CDR1 is SNHLY and CDR2 is FYNNEI. V shed 5 bases and J 4 bases; nucleotides not matched to a gene: 5. This CDR3 is CASSPPTSGRADTQYF. The DNA of the CDR3 is TGTGCCAGCAGTCCCCCGACTAGCGGGAGGGCAGATACGCAGTATTTT.

In this sample, this clone turned up once. This chain uses TRBV7-2 with TRBJ2-2; D is uncertain. CDR1 is SGHTA and CDR2 is FQGNSA in the germline V gene. V was clipped by 5 bases and J by 4 bases, with 14 bases between them. This CDR3 contains 15 residues. Here the CDR3 DNA reads TGTGCCAGCAGCCCAGGAACGATGGGCACCGGGGAGCTGTTTTTT. Translation: CASSPGTMGTGELFF.

The chain uses TRBV9 and TRBJ2-7, with TRBD2 matching 7 bases. Germline V gene lookup returns CDR1 SGDLS and CDR2 YYNGEE. The CDR3 spans 17 residues. After removal of 3 bases from V and 5 bases from J, the junction contained 17 bases not matched to a gene. DNA for the CDR3: TGTGCCAGCAGCGCTGGCGGGGGTGGGCTAGGTGGGGACGAGCAGTACTTC. Translated, it gives CASSAGGGGLGGDEQYF.

Turning to this clone: Other DNA sequences in the sample encode the same CDR3. V is TRBV6-5 and J is TRBJ2-7, with 8 bases identical to TRBD1. The CDR3 is made up of 13 amino acids. V lost 6 bases to trimming and J lost 2 bases; unmatched junction nucleotides: 3. From germline, CDR1 is MNHEY and CDR2 SVGAGI. The CDR3 protein is CASSRDRTYEQYF. The DNA of the CDR3 is TGTGCCAGCAGCCGGGACAGGACCTACGAGCAGTACTTC.

The V and J genes are TRBV10-3 and TRBJ1-2, with 9 bases matching TRBD1. Germline CDR1 reads ENHRY; CDR2 reads SYGVKD. The V and J ends lost 7 bases and 7 bases, in that order; junction bases with no gene match: 4. This CDR3 comprises 12 residues. The chain's CDR3 is CAITGTGLGYTF. The CDR3 DNA is TGTGCCATCACCGGGACAGGGCTTGGCTACACCTTC.

The V call is TRBV14, the J call TRBJ2-5; possible D gene TRBD2, 6 bases. There are 16 residues in the CDR3. Germline V gives CDR1 SGHDN, CDR2 FVKESK. V lost 1 base and J 2 bases, leaving 14 bases between the germline ends. The CDR3 loop is CASSQGGLYPQETQYF. The DNA for the CDR3 is TGTGCCAGCAGCCAAGGGGGACTCTACCCACAAGAGACCCAGTACTTC. Drawing the rest from reference TRBV14 and TRBJ2-5, the complete variable domain is EAGVTQFPSHSVIEKGQTVTLRCDPISGHDNLYWYRRVMGKEIKFLLHFVKESKQDESGMPNNRFLAERTGGTYSTLKVQPAELEDSGVYFCASSQGGLYPQETQYFGPGTRLLVL.

This chain joins TRBV18 and TRBJ1-1; 7 nucleotides match TRBD1. CDR1 and CDR2 from the germline V gene are KGHSH and LQKENI. CDR3 length equals 15 residues. V dropped 3 bases and J dropped 0; count of bases not matched to a gene: 4. The CDR3 DNA follows: TGTGCCAGCTCACCTGACAGGGCCATGAACACTGAAGCTTTCTTT. Amino acid sequence: CASSPDRAMNTEAFF.

V is TRBV6-1 and J is TRBJ1-2; D gene uncertain. The V end was cut by 8 bases, the J end by 4 bases, with 14 bases between. CDR1 is MNHNS and CDR2 is SASEGT in the germline V gene. This CDR3 has 13 amino acids. Here the CDR3 DNA reads TGTGCCAGCGAACTACAGACACTCTATGGCTACACCTTC. Translating gives CASELQTLYGYTF.

This clone was seen a single time. The V gene is TRBV5-6, the J gene TRBJ2-5, with D perhaps matching TRBD1 (6 bases). The end of the DNA aligns better with TRBJ2-7, so the J call may be wrong. This CDR3 has 13 residues. Germline V gene data show CDR1 as SGHDT and CDR2 as YYEEEE. CDR3 residues: CASSLTGPYEQYF. CDR3 nucleotides: TGTGCCAGCAGCTTAACAGGGCCCTACGAGCAGTACTTC.

This clone was detected once. This chain uses TRBV28 with TRBJ2-7, with D unclear. The CDR3 runs to 12 residues. V shed 2 bases and J shed 2 bases, with 4 bases lying between them. Germline V gene lookup returns CDR1 MDHEN and CDR2 SYDVKM. In DNA form, the CDR3 reads TGTGCCAGCAGTTTACTCACCTACGAGCAGTACTTC. Translated, it gives CASSLLTYEQYF.